This T cell receptor beta chain was captured by sequencing in a study of control samples from healthy donors and cancer patients. Germline CDR1 reads MNHEY; CDR2 reads SVGAGI. The CDR3 contains 16 residues. V lost 2 bases and J lost 1; bases outside the gene matches: 4. Clones were sequenced by immunoSEQ multiplex PCR, and TCRdb holds only the in-frame ones, with some missing. The table shows 130,000 or so clones, with approximately 92% occurring only once. This receptor was taken from a man aged 35 to 55 in good health. The sample comprised blood. This chain joins TRBV6-5 and TRBJ2-1, with 8 positions matching TRBD2. As DNA, the CDR3 is TGTGCCAGCAGTTACCTGGCGGGGGGTTCCTACAATGAGCAGTTCTTC. Its translation: CASSYLAGGSYNEQFF.